This TCR beta chain stems from a study of cytomegalovirus exposure and HLA in healthy donors. General study findings and limits: HLA allele associations emerged for 17,000 or so TCR beta sequences in a later analysis, at 0.05 false discovery rate. The authors later linked a missense DCLRE1C variant to TCR beta V- and J-gene trimming. In an earlier analysis, most TCR beta V segments were productive about 90% or about 30% of the time.

A remark on this clone: Its target is unknown.

The PCR had 60 Vbeta and 13 Jbeta primers. Some clones are missing from TCRdb's copy, which holds only in-frame ones; the method was immunoSEQ multiplex PCR. The sample has 150,000 to 200,000 clones; less than 90% are singletons. Germline CDR1 and CDR2: SGHDT and YYEEEE. Trimming took 3 bases from V and 2 from J, leaving 10 bases between them. The CDR3 contains 14 residues. Sequencing was carried out using PBMCs. The J gene is TRBJ2-3, the V gene TRBV5-6; possibly TRBD2 for D (6 bases). This sequence originates from a man aged 50 or older in good health and CMV-seropositive. The CDR3 DNA reads TGTGCCAGCAGCTCATCTAGCGACACAGATACGCAGTATTTT. It codes for CASSSSSDTDTQYF.